This TCR beta chain was captured in a study of cytomegalovirus exposure and HLA in healthy donors. The primer mix had 60 Vbeta and 13 Jbeta primers. Clones were read by immunoSEQ multiplex PCR, and TCRdb kept only the in-frame ones, dropping some. This table holds around 170,000 clones, 76% found once. The study's findings and limits: The study labeled under 200 TCR beta chains cytomegalovirus-associated.

V was clipped by 4 bases and J by 2 bases, with 5 bases between them. This CDR3 comprises 12 residues. Germline values: CDR1 SGHRS, CDR2 YFSETQ. Notes on this clone: The antigen is unknown.

The specimen sequenced was PBMCs. The chain combines TRBV5-1 with TRBJ2-3; D gene unclear. The TCR sequence derives from a woman in her 30s in good health and CMV-seropositive. The CDR3 loop is CASSIHTDTQYF. CDR3 bases: TGCGCCAGCAGCATTCACACAGATACGCAGTATTTT.